This T cell receptor (beta chain) was found in a study of identical twins. This clonotype occurred a few times. The V and J ends lost 1 base and 6 bases respectively, with 8 bases between them. CDR3 length equals 13 residues. The germline CDR1 and CDR2 sequences are MGHRA and YSYEKL. Using its own MiXCR run on the 5' RACE reads, TCRdb lists one record per CDR3 protein. The sample holds roughly 1.6 million distinct CDR3 sequences, under 35% seen once. Sequenced input: cord blood. The chain has TRBV4-1 and TRBJ2-3, with unresolved D. This receptor was taken from a newborn girl in good health. The CDR3 sequence: CASSQARPDTQYF. CDR3 nucleotides: TGCGCCAGCAGCCAAGCTAGGCCGGATACGCAGTATTTT.